This T cell receptor beta chain comes out of a study of T cells in Graves' hyperthyroidism and ophthalmopathy. Points from the study as a whole: In the blood, most expanded thyroid clonotypes above 0.001 appeared as well. Ophthalmopathy onset followed model prediction by a median approximately seven months.

The PBMCs were taken from roughly 10 ml of fresh peripheral blood. Regions amplified from RNA transcripts were the TCR beta CDR3 regions. The primer set for the first-round RT-PCR of the TCR CDR3 was HTBI. TCRdb called the multiplex PCR reads again in MiXCR, with one record for every CDR3 protein. The sample lists some 650,000 distinct CDR3 sequences; about a sixth were seen once. This clonotype was picked up many times. Its antigen is unidentified. Germline CDR1 SNHLY, CDR2 FYNNEI. This CDR3 comprises 12 residues. V was clipped by 7 bases and J by 7 bases, with 10 bases between them. This chain uses TRBV2 with TRBJ2-2; unclear D gene. The sample comprised blood. This clonotype was obtained from a woman aged 40-49 years with Graves' ophthalmopathy. Written as DNA, the CDR3 is TGTGCCAGCAAGGTCCGCAGCGGGGAGCTGTTTTTT. It translates to CASKVRSGELFF.